Listed here are 5 T cell receptor beta chains from one sample, sequenced in a study of blood T cell repertoires in COVID-19. The method was immunoSEQ multiplex PCR; TCRdb's version includes in-frame clones alone and lacks a portion of them. The table includes more than 85,000 clones, approximately 80% detected once. The source material was peripheral blood. The receptors originated from a woman aged 45-59 years with acute or convalescent COVID-19.

The rearrangement links TRBV2 to TRBJ2-2, with a possible D match to TRBD2 (7 bases). V lost 8 bases and J 1 base, leaving 11 bases between the germline ends. The germline V gene has CDR1 SNHLY and CDR2 FYNNEI. CDR3 length equals 14 residues. This CDR3 reads CASQRGQNTGELFF. The CDR3 DNA follows: TGTGCCAGCCAGCGGGGACAGAACACCGGGGAGCTGTTTTTT.

The chain combines TRBV9 with TRBJ2-2; no reliable D call. Trimming removed 6 bases from V and 4 bases from J, with 4 bases in between. Germline loops: CDR1 SGDLS, CDR2 YYNGEE. CDR3 length: 11 amino acids. CDR3 protein: CASTSTGELFF. The CDR3 region has the DNA TGTGCCAGCACCTCCACCGGGGAGCTGTTTTTT.

This clone was counted a single time. The chain has TRBV5-1 and TRBJ2-7; a possible D gene is TRBD2 (6 bases). With 4 bases removed from V and 6 bases from J, the gap between germline ends came to 17 bases. CDR3 size: 14 residues. Per germline, CDR1 SGHRS and CDR2 YFSETQ. Written as DNA, the CDR3 is TGCGCCAGCAGCCCTGGGGGGAGCAGGGTCGAGCAGTACTTC. This gives the protein CASSPGGSRVEQYF.

In this sample, this clone turned up once. The chain couples TRBV12-3 or TRBV12-4 to TRBJ1-1, with 7 bases identical to TRBD1. Trimming at V came to 6 bases and at J to 1 base, leaving 2 bases not matched to a gene. The CDR3 contains 13 residues. Written as DNA, the CDR3 is TGTGCCAGCAGCAGACAGGGGAACACTGAAGCTTTCTTT. Amino acids: CASSRQGNTEAFF.

The CDR3 coding sequence is TGTGCTAGTGGTTTGGGAGGGTATCAAGCTTTCTTT. Its translation: CASGLGGYQAFF. The J gene is TRBJ1-1, the V gene TRBV12-5; D gene uncertain. V was pared by 1 base and J by 9 bases, with 9 bases between. The germline CDR1 and CDR2 sequences are LGHNT and FRNRAP. CDR3 length equals 12 residues.